This TCR beta chain was recorded in a study of blood T cell repertoires in COVID-19. About the study: Acute and convalescent COVID-19 specimens originated in the United States, Italy and Spain. PBMCs, B-cell-depleted T cells, or T cells were the source of the cDNA or gDNA that made up the material.

Donors were grouped by their self-reported clinical history. Per the original data handling: Reference gene primer amplification gave nucleated cell count estimates. Assay: immunoSEQ multiplex PCR; the TCRdb copy retains only in-frame clones and omits some. That table gives V, J and clone size, and the DNA gave D and trimming. Of 200,000 to 250,000 clones in the sample, nearly 90% were seen once. There are 12 residues in the CDR3. Trimming removed 3 bases from V and 11 bases from J, with 13 bases in between. Germline-derived CDR1 and CDR2 are KGHSH and LQKENI. The chain recombines TRBV18 with TRBJ1-1; D is uncertain. This clonotype was obtained from a man aged 25 to 45 who had recovered from COVID-19. Sequencing used PBMCs or T cells enriched from blood (not recorded which). CDR3 protein: CASSPDKDWAFF. The DNA of the CDR3 is TGTGCCAGCTCACCTGATAAGGACTGGGCTTTCTTT.